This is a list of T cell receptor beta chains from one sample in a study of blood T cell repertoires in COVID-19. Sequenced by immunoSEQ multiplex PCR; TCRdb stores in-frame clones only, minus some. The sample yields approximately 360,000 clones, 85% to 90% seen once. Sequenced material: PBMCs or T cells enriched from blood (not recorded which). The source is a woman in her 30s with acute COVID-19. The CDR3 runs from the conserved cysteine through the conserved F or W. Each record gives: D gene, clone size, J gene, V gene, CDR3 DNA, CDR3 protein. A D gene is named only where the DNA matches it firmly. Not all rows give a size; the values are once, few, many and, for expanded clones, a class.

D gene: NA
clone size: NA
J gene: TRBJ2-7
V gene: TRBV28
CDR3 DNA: TGTGCCAGCAGTTTGGAGGGATTAGGGTCCTACGAGCAGTACTTC
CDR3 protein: CASSLEGLGSYEQYF

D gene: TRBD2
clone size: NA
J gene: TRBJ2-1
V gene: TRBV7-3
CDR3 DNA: TGTGCCAGCAGCTTAACGTCTAGCGGGGGGGCCAATGAGCAGTTCTTC
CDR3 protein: CASSLTSSGGANEQFF

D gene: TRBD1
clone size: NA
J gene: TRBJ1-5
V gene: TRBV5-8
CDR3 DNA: TGTGCCAGCAGGGAATACGACAGGGGTTACGGTCAGCCCCAGCATTTT
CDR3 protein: CASREYDRGYGQPQHF

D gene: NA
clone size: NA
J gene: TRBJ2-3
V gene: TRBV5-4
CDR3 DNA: TGTGCCAGCAGCGCATACCGGGAATTTACGGATACGCAGTATTTT
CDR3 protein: CASSAYREFTDTQYF

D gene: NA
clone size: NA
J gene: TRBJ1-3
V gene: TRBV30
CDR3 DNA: TGTGCCTGGAGGGATCAGGGTATGGGGGCGGATGGAAACACCATATATTTT
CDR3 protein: CAWRDQGMGADGNTIYF

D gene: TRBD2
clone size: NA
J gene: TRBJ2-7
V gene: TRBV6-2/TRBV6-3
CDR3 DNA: TGTGCCAGCAGTTACTCGACCTTGCTTACACTAGCGGGGGACTACGAGCAGTACTTC
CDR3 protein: CASSYSTLLTLAGDYEQYF

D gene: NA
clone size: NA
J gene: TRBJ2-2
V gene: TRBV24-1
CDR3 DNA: TGTGCCACCAGTGACCGAAACATCGGAGAACACCGGGAGCTGTTTTTT
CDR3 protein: CATSDRNIGEHRELFF

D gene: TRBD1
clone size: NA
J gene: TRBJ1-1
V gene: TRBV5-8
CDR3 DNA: TGTGCCAGCAGCGGGGGACAGGTGGGTATCGCTGAAGCTTTCTTT
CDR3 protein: CASSGGQVGIAEAFF

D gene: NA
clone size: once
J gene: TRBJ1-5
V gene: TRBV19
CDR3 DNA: TGTGCCAGTAGAGGCAGGGAGGAGCAGCCCCAGCATTTT
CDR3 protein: CASRGREEQPQHF

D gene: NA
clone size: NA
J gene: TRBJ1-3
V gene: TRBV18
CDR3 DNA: TGTGCCAGCTCCCCGGACAGCCCCTCTGGAAACACCATATATTTT
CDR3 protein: CASSPDSPSGNTIYF

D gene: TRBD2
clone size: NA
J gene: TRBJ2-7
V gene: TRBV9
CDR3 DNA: TGTGCCAGCAGCGGCGGGGTAGCGGGGGGCCCCTACGAGCAGTACTTC
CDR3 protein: CASSGGVAGGPYEQYF

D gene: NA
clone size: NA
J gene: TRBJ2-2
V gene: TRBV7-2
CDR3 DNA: TGTGCCAGCAGCTCCAGACAGACGAACACCGGGGAGCTGTTTTTT
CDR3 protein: CASSSRQTNTGELFF

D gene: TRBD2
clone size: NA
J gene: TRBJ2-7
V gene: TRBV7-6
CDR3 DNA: TGTGCCAGCAGCTTAGTTTCCAGCGGGACCCCAGGGGAGCAGTACTTC
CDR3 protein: CASSLVSSGTPGEQYF

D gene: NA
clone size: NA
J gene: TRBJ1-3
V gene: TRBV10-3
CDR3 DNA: TGTGCCATCAGTCCGGGGGATATCTCTGGAAACACCATATATTTT
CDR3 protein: CAISPGDISGNTIYF

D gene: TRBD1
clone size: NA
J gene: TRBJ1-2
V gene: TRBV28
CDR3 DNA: TGTGCCAGCAGTCAAACAGGGGTTGGCTACACCTTC
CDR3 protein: CASSQTGVGYTF

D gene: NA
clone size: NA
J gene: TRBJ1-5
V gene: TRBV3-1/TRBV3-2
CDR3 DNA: TGTGCCAGCAGCCACAGGGGTCAGCCCCAGCATTTT
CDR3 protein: CASSHRGQPQHF

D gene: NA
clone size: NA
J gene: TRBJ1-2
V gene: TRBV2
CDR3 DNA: TGTGCCAGCAGTGACATCAGGGTTTATTATGGCTACACCTTC
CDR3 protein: CASSDIRVYYGYTF

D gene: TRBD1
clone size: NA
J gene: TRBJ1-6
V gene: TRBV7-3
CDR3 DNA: TGTGCCAGCAGCCGGACAGGGGGGAATTCACCCCTCCACTTT
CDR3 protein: CASSRTGGNSPLHF

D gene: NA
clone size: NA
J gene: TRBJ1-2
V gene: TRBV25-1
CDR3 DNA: TGTGCCAGCAGTGGGGCAGCCCTCTATGGCTACACCTTC
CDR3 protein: CASSGAALYGYTF

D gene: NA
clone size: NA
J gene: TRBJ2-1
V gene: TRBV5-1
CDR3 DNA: TGCGCCAGCAGCCTGATCCCCAGCTCCTACAATGAGCAGTTCTTC
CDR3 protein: CASSLIPSSYNEQFF

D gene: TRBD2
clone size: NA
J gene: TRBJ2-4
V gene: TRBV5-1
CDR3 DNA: TGCGCCAGCAGCTTTCTAGCGGGGGGGCCTGGAAACATTCAGTACTTC
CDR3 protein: CASSFLAGGPGNIQYF

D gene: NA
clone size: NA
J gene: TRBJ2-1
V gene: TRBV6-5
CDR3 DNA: TGTGCCAGCAGTTATCGAGGTAATGAGCAGTTCTTC
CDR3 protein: CASSYRGNEQFF

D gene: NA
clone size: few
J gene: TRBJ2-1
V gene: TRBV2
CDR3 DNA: TGTGCCAGCAGTAGATCCGAGAACAATGAGCAGTTCTTC
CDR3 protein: CASSRSENNEQFF

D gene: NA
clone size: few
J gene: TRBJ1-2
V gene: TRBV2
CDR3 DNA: TGTGCCAGCAGTGTTACACAGATTGTGAGCTATGGCTACACCTTC
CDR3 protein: CASSVTQIVSYGYTF

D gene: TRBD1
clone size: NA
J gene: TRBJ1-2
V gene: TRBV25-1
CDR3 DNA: TGTGCCAGCAGTCCGCCGGGTTCGGGACAGGTGGTCTATGGCTACACCTTC
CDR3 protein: CASSPPGSGQVVYGYTF

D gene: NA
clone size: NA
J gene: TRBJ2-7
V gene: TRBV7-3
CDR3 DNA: TGTGCCAGCAGCCCCGCCGGGGGTTCAGTGGGGGACGAGCAGTACTTC
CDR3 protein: CASSPAGGSVGDEQYF

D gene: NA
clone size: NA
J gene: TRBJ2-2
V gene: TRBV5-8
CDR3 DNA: TGTGCCAGCAGCTTGGCCGGACTACCTGAGGACACCGGGGAGCTGTTTTTT
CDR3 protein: CASSLAGLPEDTGELFF

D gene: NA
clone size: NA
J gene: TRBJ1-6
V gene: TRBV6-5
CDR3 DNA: TGTGCCAGCAGGGGCGGACAGTCCTATAATTCACCCCTCCACTTT
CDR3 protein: CASRGGQSYNSPLHF

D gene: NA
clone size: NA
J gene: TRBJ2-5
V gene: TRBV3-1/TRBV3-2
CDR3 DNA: TGTGCCAGCAGCCCCCGGGGAGGACTGAAAGAGACCCAGTACTTC
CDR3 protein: CASSPRGGLKETQYF